Each of the 9 T cell receptor beta chains below was sequenced from the same sample in a study of T cells in women clearing cervical HPV infection. Profiling relied on immunoSEQ multiplex PCR, and the TCRdb table lists in-frame clones only, not all of them. In total, the table holds 40,000 or so clones. The sequencing sample was made of blood buffy coat. The receptor set was obtained from a woman between 18 and 70 years old with a cervical HPV16 infection that either progressed to CIN3+ or cleared (not recorded which).

Comments on this clone: The missing CDR3 end, 3 residues past where the read stops, is filled in from the germline J gene. V usage is TRBV18 and J usage is TRBJ2-3; 7 bases map to TRBD2. There are 16 residues in the CDR3. In germline, CDR1 is KGHSH, CDR2 LQKENI. After removal of 2 bases from V and 3 bases from J, the junction contained 8 bases not matched to a gene. The CDR3 spells CASSPAGTTATDTQYF. The covered CDR3 bases are TGTGCCAGCTCACCAGCCGGGACTACTGCGACAGATACG.

A word on this clone: The read comes to an end 3 residues before the CDR3 does, leaving the germline J gene to fill in the end. The V call is TRBV30, the J call TRBJ1-2; no definite D call. Germline lookup yields CDR1 GTSNPN and CDR2 SVGIG (reference sequence). CDR3 length: 15 residues. CDR3: CAWSVFAGGTDTYTF. CDR3 DNA, as far as it was read: TGTGCCTGGAGTGTATTCGCGGGCGGCACAGATACC.

With respect to this clone: The read falls 3 residues short of the CDR3 end, and the missing part is taken from the germline J gene. The V and J genes are TRBV19 and TRBJ2-7; weak D call: TRBD2 (6 bases). CDR1 is LNHDA and CDR2 is SQIVND in the germline V gene (reference sequence). The CDR3 consists of 13 residues. Trimming took 3 bases from V and 6 from J, leaving 12 bases between them. CDR3 DNA (partial): TGTGCCAGTAGTATCGAAGGGGACTCCGAG. Its translation: CASSIEGDSE. The CDR3 in full is CASSIEGDSEQYF. The variable domain in full, completed from reference TRBV19 and TRBJ2-7, reads DGGITQSPKYLFRKEGQNVTLSCEQNLNHDAMYWYRQDPGQGLRLIYYSQIVNDFQKGDIAEGYSVSREKKESFPLTVTSAQKNPTAFYLCASSIEGDSEQYFGPGTRLTVT.

As for this clone: The CDR3 end lies 3 residues beyond the end of the read and is filled in from the germline J gene. The chain is built from TRBV28 and TRBJ2-7; 12 bases are a match to TRBD1. The CDR3 is 17 residues long. CDR1 is MDHEN and CDR2 is SYDVKM in the germline V gene. With V trimmed by 3 bases and J by 4 bases, 10 bases remained unmatched. CDR3 protein: CASSLPTRDRGRYEQYF. CDR3 DNA, as far as it was read: TGTGCCAGCAGTTTGCCAACCCGGGACAGGGGGCGTTACGAG.

In regard to this clone: The read halts 3 residues ahead of the CDR3 end, with the missing end drawn from the germline J gene. The chain combines TRBV20-1 with TRBJ2-3; 7 positions agree with TRBD2. The CDR3 has 14 residues. The germline V gene has CDR1 DFQATT and CDR2 SNEGSKA (reference sequence). Partial CDR3 DNA: TGCAGTGCTCCCCCGGGGGGTTATGATCAGCCG. This gives the protein CSAPPGGYDQP. The complete CDR3 sequence is CSAPPGGYDQPQYF.

In the case of this clone: The CDR3 goes on 3 residues after the read ends, and that part is filled in from the germline J gene. V is TRBV7-9 and J is TRBJ1-6; perhaps TRBD1 as D (5 bases). The germline gives CDR1 SEHNR, CDR2 FQNEAQ (reference sequence). Trimming removed 5 bases from V and 7 bases from J, with 15 bases in between. The CDR3 is 15 residues long. CDR3 DNA (partial): TGTGCCAGCAGCACCCGGACACCTTCCAATTCACCC. Its translation: CASSTRTPSNSP. The entire CDR3 is CASSTRTPSNSPLHF. Combining the CDR3 with reference TRBV7-9 and TRBJ1-6 gives the whole variable domain DTGVSQNPRHKITKRGQNVTFRCDPISEHNRLYWYRQTLGQGPEFLTYFQNEAQLEKSRLLSDRFSAERPKGSFSTLEIQRTEQGDSAMYLCASSTRTPSNSPLHFGNGTRLTVT.

With respect to this clone: The read falls 3 residues short of the CDR3 end, and the missing part is taken from the germline J gene. V is TRBV19 and J is TRBJ1-1; maybe TRBD1 (6 bases). With 6 bases removed from V and 4 bases from J, the gap between germline ends came to 12 bases. CDR3 length: 13 amino acids. The germline CDR1 and CDR2 sequences are LNHDA and SQIVND (reference sequence). CDR3 loop: CASSHRVGTEAFF. The DNA read from the CDR3 is TGTGCCAGTAGCCACAGGGTAGGCACTGAA.

About this clone itself: The read ends 3 residues early relative to the CDR3; the germline J gene fills the gap. This rearrangement joins TRBV4-2 to TRBJ2-7; a weak D match, TRBD2 (5 bases). The V gene lost 1 base and the J gene lost 2 bases, with 15 bases spanning the gap. The germline V gene has CDR1 LGHNA and CDR2 YNFKEQ. The CDR3 covers 16 residues. The CDR3: CASSQGALGAAYEQYF. CDR3 bases read: TGTGCCAGCAGCCAAGGGGCCCTAGGAGCGGCCTACGAG.

Comment on this clone: Its ends do not fully match the called genes, so a read error is possible. The CDR3 end lies 3 residues beyond the end of the read and is filled in from the germline J gene. The chain employs TRBV4-2 and TRBJ2-3; TRBD2 agrees at 8 bases. The CDR3 has 17 amino acids. From germline, CDR1 is LGHNA and CDR2 YNFKEQ. Here the CDR3 reads CASSAGLAISGTDTQYF. The covered CDR3 bases are TGCGCCAGCAGCGCAGGACTAGCCATCAGTGGCACAGATACG.